Listed below are T cell receptor beta chains from one sample, sequenced in a study of vaccination and CD4 T cells after COVID-19. TCRdb passed the PCR reads through MiXCR, listing each CDR3 protein once. The repertoire holds approximately 29,000 distinct CDR3 sequences, approximately 48% seen once, with about 5% in the top ten. Specimen: CD4+ T cells from blood, collected about 7 months after SARS-CoV-2 vaccination. These receptors were obtained from a human donor who had recovered from COVID-19. CDR3s include the opening cysteine and the closing phenylalanine or tryptophan. Each record gives: J gene, V gene, clone size, CDR3 protein. Not every row has a clone size; where given, it reads once, few, many or a size class.

j_gene: TRBJ2-7; v_gene: TRBV20-1; abundance: -; CDR3aa: CSTKPGTQPYEQYF
j_gene: TRBJ2-7; v_gene: TRBV28; abundance: -; CDR3aa: CASSTGSGRAYEQYF
j_gene: TRBJ2-5; v_gene: TRBV24-1; abundance: few; CDR3aa: CATSDRYRAETQYF
j_gene: TRBJ1-2; v_gene: TRBV20-1; abundance: -; CDR3aa: CSATPRAGKVSYYGYTF
j_gene: TRBJ2-1; v_gene: TRBV7-9; abundance: -; CDR3aa: CASSFAGLAGALYNEQFF
j_gene: TRBJ1-2; v_gene: TRBV10-3; abundance: once; CDR3aa: CAISKLREGYTF
j_gene: TRBJ1-2; v_gene: TRBV24-1; abundance: -; CDR3aa: CATSDARQGANYGYTF
j_gene: TRBJ1-5; v_gene: TRBV20-1; abundance: few; CDR3aa: CSARDLGRPQHF
j_gene: TRBJ2-1; v_gene: TRBV6-2/TRBV6-3; abundance: few; CDR3aa: CASKLEAIDEQFF
j_gene: TRBJ2-2; v_gene: TRBV20-1; abundance: -; CDR3aa: CSAPRPLAGTDTGELFF
j_gene: TRBJ2-1; v_gene: TRBV20-1; abundance: -; CDR3aa: CSARDLKGHLEQFF